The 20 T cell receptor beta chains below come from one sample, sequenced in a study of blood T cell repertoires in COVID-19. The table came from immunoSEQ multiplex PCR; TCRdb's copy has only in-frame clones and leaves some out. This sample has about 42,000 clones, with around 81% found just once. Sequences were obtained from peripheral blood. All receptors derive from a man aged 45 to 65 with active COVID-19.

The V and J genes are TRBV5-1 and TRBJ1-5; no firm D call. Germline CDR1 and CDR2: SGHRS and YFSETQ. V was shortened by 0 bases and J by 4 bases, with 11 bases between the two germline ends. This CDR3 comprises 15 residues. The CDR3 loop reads CASSLAGGGNQPQHF. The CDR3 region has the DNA TGCGCCAGCAGCTTGGCGGGTGGAGGGAATCAGCCCCAGCATTTT.

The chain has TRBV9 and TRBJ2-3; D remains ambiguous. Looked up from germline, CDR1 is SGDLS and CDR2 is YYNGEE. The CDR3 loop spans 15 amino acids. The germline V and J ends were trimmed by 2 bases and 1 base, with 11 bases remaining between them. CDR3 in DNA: TGTGCCAGCAGCGTCGACGGGTCCCGCACAGATACGCAGTATTTT. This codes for CASSVDGSRTDTQYF.

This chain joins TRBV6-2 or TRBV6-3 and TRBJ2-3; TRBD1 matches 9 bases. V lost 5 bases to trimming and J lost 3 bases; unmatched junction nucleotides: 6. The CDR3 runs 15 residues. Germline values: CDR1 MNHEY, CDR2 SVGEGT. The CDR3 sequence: CASSPGTGSTDTQYF. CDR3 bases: TGTGCCAGCAGTCCCGGGACAGGGTCAACAGATACGCAGTATTTT.

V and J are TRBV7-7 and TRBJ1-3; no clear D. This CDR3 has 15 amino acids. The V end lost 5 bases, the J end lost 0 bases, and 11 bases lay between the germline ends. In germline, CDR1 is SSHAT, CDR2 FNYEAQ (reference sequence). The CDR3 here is CASSPELISGNTIYF. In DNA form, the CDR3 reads TGTGCCAGCAGCCCTGAGCTTATCTCTGGAAACACCATATATTTT.

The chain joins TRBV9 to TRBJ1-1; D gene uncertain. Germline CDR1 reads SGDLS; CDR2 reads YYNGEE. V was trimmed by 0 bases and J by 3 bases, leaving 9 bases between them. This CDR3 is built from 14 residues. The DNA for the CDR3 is TGTGCCAGCAGCGTAGTTAGACGGGACACTGAAGCTTTCTTT. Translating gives CASSVVRRDTEAFF.

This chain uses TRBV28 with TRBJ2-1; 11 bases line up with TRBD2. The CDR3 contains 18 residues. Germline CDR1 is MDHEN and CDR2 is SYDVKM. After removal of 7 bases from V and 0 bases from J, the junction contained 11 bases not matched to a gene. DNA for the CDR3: TGTGCCAGCATAGGGCTAGCGGGAGGAGGGGGCTCCTACAATGAGCAGTTCTTC. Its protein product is CASIGLAGGGGSYNEQFF. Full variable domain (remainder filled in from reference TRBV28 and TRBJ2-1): DVKVTQSSRYLVKRTGEKVFLECVQDMDHENMFWYRQDPGLGLRLIYFSYDVKMKEKGDIPEGYSVSREKKERFSLILESASTNQTSMYLCASIGLAGGGGSYNEQFFGPGTRLTVL.

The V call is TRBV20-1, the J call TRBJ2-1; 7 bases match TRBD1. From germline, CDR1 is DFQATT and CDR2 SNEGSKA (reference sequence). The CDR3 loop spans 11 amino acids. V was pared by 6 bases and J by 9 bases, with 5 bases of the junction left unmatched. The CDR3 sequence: CSAVGGGEQFF. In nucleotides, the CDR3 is TGCAGTGCGGTAGGGGGCGGTGAGCAGTTCTTC.

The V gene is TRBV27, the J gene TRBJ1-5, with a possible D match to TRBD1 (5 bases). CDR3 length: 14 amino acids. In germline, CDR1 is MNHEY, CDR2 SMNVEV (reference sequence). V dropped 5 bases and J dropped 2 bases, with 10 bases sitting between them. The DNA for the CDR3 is TGTGCCAGCAGTAGGGGAGGGGGCAATCAGCCCCAGCATTTT. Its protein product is CASSRGGGNQPQHF.

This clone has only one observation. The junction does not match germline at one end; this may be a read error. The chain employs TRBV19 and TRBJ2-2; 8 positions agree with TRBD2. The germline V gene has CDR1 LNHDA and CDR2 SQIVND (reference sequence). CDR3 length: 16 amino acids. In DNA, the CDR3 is TGTGCCAGTAGGATAGGACCGGGACTAGGCGCCGGGGAGCTGTTTTTT. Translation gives CASRIGPGLGAGELFF.

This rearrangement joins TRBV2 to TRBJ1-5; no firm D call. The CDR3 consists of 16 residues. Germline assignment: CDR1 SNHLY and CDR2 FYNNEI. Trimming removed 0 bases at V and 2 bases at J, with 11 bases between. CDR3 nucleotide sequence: TGTGCCAGCAGTGAAGCGCGAGGAACGGGCAATCAGCCCCAGCATTTT. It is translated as CASSEARGTGNQPQHF.

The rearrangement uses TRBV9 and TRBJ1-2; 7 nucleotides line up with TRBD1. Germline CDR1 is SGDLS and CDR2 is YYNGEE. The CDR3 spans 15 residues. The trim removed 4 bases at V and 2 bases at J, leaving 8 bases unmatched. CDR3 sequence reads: CASSSDRVANYGYTF. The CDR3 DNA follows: TGTGCCAGCAGCTCCGACAGGGTTGCAAACTATGGCTACACCTTC.

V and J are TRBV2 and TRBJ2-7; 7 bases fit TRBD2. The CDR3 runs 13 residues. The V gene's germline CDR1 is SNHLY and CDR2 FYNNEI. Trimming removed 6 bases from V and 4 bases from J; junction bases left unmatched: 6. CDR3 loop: CASSPGLHYEQYF. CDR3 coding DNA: TGTGCCAGCAGCCCGGGACTACATTACGAGCAGTACTTC.

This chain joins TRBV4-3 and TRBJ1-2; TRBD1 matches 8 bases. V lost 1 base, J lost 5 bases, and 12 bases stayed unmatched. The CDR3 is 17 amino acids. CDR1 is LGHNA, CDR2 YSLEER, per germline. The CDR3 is CASSQVPGQGALYGYTF. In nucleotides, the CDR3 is TGCGCCAGCAGCCAAGTCCCAGGACAGGGAGCCTTATATGGCTACACCTTC.

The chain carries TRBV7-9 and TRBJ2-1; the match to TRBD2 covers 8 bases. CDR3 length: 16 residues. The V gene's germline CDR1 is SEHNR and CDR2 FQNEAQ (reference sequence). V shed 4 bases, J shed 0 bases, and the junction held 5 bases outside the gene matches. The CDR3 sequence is CASSSGAGDSYNEQFF. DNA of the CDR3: TGTGCCAGCAGCTCCGGAGCGGGGGACTCCTACAATGAGCAGTTCTTC. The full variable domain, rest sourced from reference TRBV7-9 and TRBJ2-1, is DTGVSQNPRHKITKRGQNVTFRCDPISEHNRLYWYRQTLGQGPEFLTYFQNEAQLEKSRLLSDRFSAERPKGSFSTLEIQRTEQGDSAMYLCASSSGAGDSYNEQFFGPGTRLTVL.

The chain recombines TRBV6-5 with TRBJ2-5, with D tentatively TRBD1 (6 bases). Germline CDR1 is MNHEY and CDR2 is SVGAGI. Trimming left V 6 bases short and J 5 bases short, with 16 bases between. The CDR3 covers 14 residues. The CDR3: CASSITGTWETQYF. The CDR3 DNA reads TGTGCCAGCAGCATAACCGGGACATGGGAGACCCAGTACTTC.

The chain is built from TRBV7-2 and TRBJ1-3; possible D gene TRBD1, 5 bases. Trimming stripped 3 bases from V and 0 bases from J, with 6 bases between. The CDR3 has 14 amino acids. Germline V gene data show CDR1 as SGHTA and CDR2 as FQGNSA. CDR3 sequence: CASSFDSSGNTIYF. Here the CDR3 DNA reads TGTGCCAGCAGCTTCGACAGCTCTGGAAACACCATATATTTT.

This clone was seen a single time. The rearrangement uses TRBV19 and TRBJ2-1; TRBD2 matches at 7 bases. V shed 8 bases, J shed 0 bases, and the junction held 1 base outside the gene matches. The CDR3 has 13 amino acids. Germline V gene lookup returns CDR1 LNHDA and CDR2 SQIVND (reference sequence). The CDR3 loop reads CASGGSSYNEQFF. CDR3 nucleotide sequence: TGTGCCAGTGGCGGGAGCTCCTACAATGAGCAGTTCTTC.

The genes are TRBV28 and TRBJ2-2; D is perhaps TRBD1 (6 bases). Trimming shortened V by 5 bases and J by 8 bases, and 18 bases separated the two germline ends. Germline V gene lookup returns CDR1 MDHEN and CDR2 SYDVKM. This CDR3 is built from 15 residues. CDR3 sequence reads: CASSRTELLTGELFF. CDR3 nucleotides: TGTGCCAGCAGTCGGACAGAGCTCCTTACTGGGGAGCTGTTTTTT.

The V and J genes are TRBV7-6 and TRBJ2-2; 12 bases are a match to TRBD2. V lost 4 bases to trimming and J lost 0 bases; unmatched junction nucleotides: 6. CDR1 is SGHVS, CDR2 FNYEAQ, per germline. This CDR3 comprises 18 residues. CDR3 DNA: TGTGCCAGCAGCTCCCGACTAGCGGGAGCCTCGAACACCGGGGAGCTGTTTTTT. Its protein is CASSSRLAGASNTGELFF. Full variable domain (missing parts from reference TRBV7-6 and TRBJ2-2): GAGVSQSPRYKVTKRGQDVALRCDPISGHVSLYWYRQALGQGPEFLTYFNYEAQQDKSGLPNDRFSAERPEGSISTLTIQRTEQRDSAMYRCASSSRLAGASNTGELFFGEGSRLTVL.

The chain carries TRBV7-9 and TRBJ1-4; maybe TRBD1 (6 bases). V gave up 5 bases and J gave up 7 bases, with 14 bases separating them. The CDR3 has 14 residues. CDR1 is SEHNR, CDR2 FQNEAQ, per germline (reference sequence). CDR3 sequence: CASSRRGFGEKLFF. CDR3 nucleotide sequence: TGTGCCAGCAGCCGCAGGGGTTTTGGTGAAAAACTGTTTTTT. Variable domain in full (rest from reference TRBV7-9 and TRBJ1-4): DTGVSQNPRHKITKRGQNVTFRCDPISEHNRLYWYRQTLGQGPEFLTYFQNEAQLEKSRLLSDRFSAERPKGSFSTLEIQRTEQGDSAMYLCASSRRGFGEKLFFGSGTQLSVL.